The rows below give T cell receptor beta chains drawn from one sample of a study of blood T cells in healthy people across ages. TCRdb re-derived calls from the 5' RACE reads in MiXCR, one entry per CDR3 protein. The table shows over 1.5 million distinct CDR3 sequences, with roughly 49% occurring only once. Sequencing input: blood. These receptors all come from a woman in her thirties or forties in good health. Both conserved end residues are part of each CDR3. The D gene is left open where the match is weak. Only part of the rows carry a size: once, few, many, or a class if the clone is expanded.

size: few; D: .; V: TRBV7-2; J: TRBJ1-2; CDR3: CASSLLMYGYTF; DNA: TGTGCCAGCAGCTTACTAATGTATGGCTACACCTTC
size: .; D: TRBD2; V: TRBV6-5; J: TRBJ2-3; CDR3: CASRRLAGEGLGTQYF; DNA: TGTGCCAGCAGGAGGCTAGCGGGCGAGGGCTTAGGTACGCAGTATTTT
size: few; D: .; V: TRBV24-1; J: TRBJ2-3; CDR3: CATSDARAADTQYF; DNA: TGTGCCACCAGTGATGCCCGGGCGGCAGATACGCAGTATTTT
size: .; D: .; V: TRBV5-1; J: TRBJ2-1; CDR3: CASRDRRTTDYNEQFF; DNA: TGCGCCAGCAGGGATAGAAGAACGACAGACTACAATGAGCAGTTCTTC
size: .; D: .; V: TRBV27; J: TRBJ2-3; CDR3: CASSLKGRAGDTQYF; DNA: TGTGCCAGCAGTTTAAAGGGCAGGGCTGGAGATACGCAGTATTTT
size: .; D: TRBD2; V: TRBV4-1; J: TRBJ2-1; CDR3: CASSQDLPSGRLGSYNEQFF; DNA: TGCGCCAGCAGCCAAGATTTGCCTAGCGGGCGGCTAGGTTCCTACAATGAGCAGTTCTTC
size: .; D: TRBD1; V: TRBV29-1; J: TRBJ2-3; CDR3: CSGSGTGTSTDTQYF; DNA: TGCAGCGGCTCCGGGACAGGGACTAGCACAGATACGCAGTATTTT
size: .; D: .; V: TRBV7-2; J: TRBJ2-7; CDR3: CASSLGRQGGYEQYF; DNA: TGTGCCAGCAGCTTAGGGCGACAGGGAGGCTACGAGCAGTACTTC
size: .; D: TRBD2; V: TRBV4-1; J: TRBJ2-1; CDR3: CASSQGTSGGNNEQFF; DNA: TGCGCCAGCAGCCAAGGTACTAGCGGGGGGAACAATGAGCAGTTCTTC
size: .; D: .; V: TRBV28; J: TRBJ2-1; CDR3: CASSLTVPFF; DNA: TGTGCCAGCAGTTTGACAGTACCGTTCTTC
size: few; D: .; V: TRBV20-1; J: TRBJ2-7; CDR3: CSARVSAGAYEQYF; DNA: TGCAGTGCTAGAGTATCCGCAGGGGCCTACGAGCAGTACTTC
size: .; D: TRBD1; V: TRBV12-3/TRBV12-4; J: TRBJ1-2; CDR3: CASGTVNNYGYTF; DNA: TGTGCCAGCGGGACAGTAAACAACTATGGCTACACCTTC
size: few; D: .; V: TRBV20-1; J: TRBJ1-5; CDR3: CSAIRQIQPQHF; DNA: TGCAGTGCTATTAGACAGATTCAGCCCCAGCATTTT
size: .; D: .; V: TRBV28; J: TRBJ2-7; CDR3: CASSLSEGHEQYF; DNA: TGTGCCAGCAGTTTATCTGAGGGGCACGAGCAGTACTTC
size: .; D: .; V: TRBV10-3; J: TRBJ2-7; CDR3: CAISESSGTGYNEQYF; DNA: TGTGCCATCAGTGAGTCGAGCGGAACCGGGTACAATGAGCAGTACTTC
size: few; D: TRBD2; V: TRBV4-3; J: TRBJ2-3; CDR3: CASSQVTSGQRDTQYF; DNA: TGCGCCAGCAGCCAAGTAACTAGCGGACAAAGAGATACGCAGTATTTT
size: .; D: .; V: TRBV7-9; J: TRBJ1-5; CDR3: CASSRLKNQPQHF; DNA: TGTGCCAGCAGCCGACTCAAGAATCAGCCCCAGCATTTT
size: .; D: .; V: TRBV24-1; J: TRBJ2-1; CDR3: CATDPGRPSNEQFF; DNA: TGTGCCACCGACCCGGGACGGCCGTCCAATGAGCAGTTCTTC
size: once; D: .; V: TRBV7-3; J: TRBJ2-5; CDR3: CASSVPGLTNEQYF; DNA: TGTGCCAGCAGCGTACCGGGACTCACCAATGAGCAGTACTTC
size: .; D: .; V: TRBV7-9; J: TRBJ2-1; CDR3: CASSLYGWGEQFF; DNA: TGTGCCAGCAGCTTATACGGCTGGGGTGAGCAGTTCTTC
size: .; D: TRBD2; V: TRBV4-2; J: TRBJ2-3; CDR3: CASSQDLSGSTDTQYF; DNA: TGTGCCAGCAGCCAAGATCTTAGCGGGAGCACAGATACGCAGTATTTT
size: .; D: TRBD1; V: TRBV5-5; J: TRBJ2-7; CDR3: CASSWRRDRSSYEQYF; DNA: TGTGCCAGCAGCTGGAGACGGGACAGGAGTTCGTACGAGCAGTACTTC
size: .; D: .; V: TRBV4-3; J: TRBJ1-6; CDR3: CASSREPVRNSPLHF; DNA: TGCGCCAGCAGCCGCGAACCAGTGCGAAATTCACCCCTCCACTTT
size: .; D: TRBD1; V: TRBV6-2/TRBV6-3; J: TRBJ2-7; CDR3: CASTPRGTVSYEQYF; DNA: TGTGCCAGCACCCCCAGGGGGACGGTCTCCTACGAGCAGTACTTC
size: .; D: .; V: TRBV5-5; J: TRBJ2-5; CDR3: CASSSIGRNQETQYF; DNA: TGTGCCAGCAGCTCCATAGGACGGAATCAAGAGACCCAGTACTTC
size: few; D: .; V: TRBV5-6; J: TRBJ2-6; CDR3: CASSLAGRPRSNVLTF; DNA: TGTGCCAGCAGCTTGGCAGGCAGGCCACGGTCCAACGTCCTGACTTTC
size: .; D: TRBD2; V: TRBV28; J: TRBJ2-1; CDR3: CASRKGTSGRWEQFF; DNA: TGTGCCAGCAGGAAAGGGACTAGCGGCCGCTGGGAGCAGTTCTTC
size: .; D: TRBD1; V: TRBV24-1; J: TRBJ1-6; CDR3: CATSDWTGKENSPLHF; DNA: TGTGCCACCAGTGATTGGACAGGGAAGGAGAATTCACCCCTCCACTTT
size: .; D: .; V: TRBV20-1; J: TRBJ2-7; CDR3: CSARAPRQIYEQYF; DNA: TGCAGTGCTAGAGCCCCCCGACAGATCTACGAGCAGTACTTC
size: few; D: .; V: TRBV3-1; J: TRBJ2-7; CDR3: CASSQAPGISYEQYF; DNA: TGTGCCAGCAGCCAAGCCCCGGGGATATCCTACGAGCAGTACTTC
size: .; D: .; V: TRBV2; J: TRBJ1-1; CDR3: CASRTSTGAGAFF; DNA: TGTGCCAGCCGTACCTCGACAGGCGCTGGGGCTTTCTTT
size: few; D: .; V: TRBV5-1; J: TRBJ2-1; CDR3: CASSYIPTGTGPGNEQFF; DNA: TGCGCCAGCAGCTATATACCGACGGGAACAGGTCCGGGCAATGAGCAGTTCTTC
size: .; D: .; V: TRBV28; J: TRBJ1-2; CDR3: CASSSPGPSGKGYTF; DNA: TGTGCCAGCAGTTCTCCGGGGCCGAGTGGAAAGGGCTACACCTTC
size: .; D: .; V: TRBV10-3; J: TRBJ1-2; CDR3: CAISEAGTSYGYTF; DNA: TGTGCCATCAGTGAGGCCGGGACTAGCTATGGCTACACCTTC
size: .; D: .; V: TRBV9; J: TRBJ1-1; CDR3: CASNVIKTNTEAFF; DNA: TGTGCCAGCAACGTCATTAAGACGAACACTGAAGCTTTCTTT
size: .; D: TRBD1; V: TRBV5-1; J: TRBJ2-7; CDR3: CASRGQENFKNYEQYF; DNA: TGCGCCAGCAGGGGACAGGAAAACTTCAAAAACTACGAGCAGTACTTC
size: .; D: TRBD1; V: TRBV20-1; J: TRBJ1-2; CDR3: CSALRQGYGYTF; DNA: TGCAGTGCTCTTCGACAGGGATACGGCTACACCTTC
size: .; D: .; V: TRBV20-1; J: TRBJ1-2; CDR3: CSARDPQQINYGYTF; DNA: TGCAGTGCTAGAGATCCTCAGCAGATTAACTATGGCTACACCTTC
size: .; D: TRBD1; V: TRBV4-3; J: TRBJ1-2; CDR3: CASSLGTGGLEGGYTF; DNA: TGCGCCAGCAGCCTCGGGACAGGGGGCCTAGAAGGTGGCTACACCTTC
size: .; D: .; V: TRBV20-1; J: TRBJ2-7; CDR3: CSARPGGLQPTQQYF; DNA: TGCAGTGCTAGGCCCGGGGGACTCCAACCTACGCAGCAGTACTTC
size: few; D: TRBD1; V: TRBV7-9; J: TRBJ2-5; CDR3: CASSLGGGTGETQYF; DNA: TGTGCCAGCAGCTTAGGCGGAGGGACAGGGGAGACCCAGTACTTC
size: .; D: TRBD1; V: TRBV19; J: TRBJ2-1; CDR3: CASTQNRGTSYNEQFF; DNA: TGTGCCAGTACCCAAAACAGGGGCACCTCCTACAATGAGCAGTTCTTC
size: .; D: .; V: TRBV4-1; J: TRBJ2-3; CDR3: CASSRDTGSLDTQYF; DNA: TGCGCCAGCAGCCGAGATACCGGGTCTTTGGATACGCAGTATTTT
size: .; D: .; V: TRBV20-1; J: TRBJ1-4; CDR3: CSARVKGDGPTNEKLFF; DNA: TGCAGTGCTAGAGTTAAGGGGGACGGACCAACTAATGAAAAACTGTTTTTT
size: once; D: .; V: TRBV20-1; J: TRBJ2-3; CDR3: CSGTGEGTQYF; DNA: TGCAGTGGCACAGGGGAGGGAACGCAGTATTTT
size: .; D: .; V: TRBV6-6; J: TRBJ1-1; CDR3: CASSREGYTEAFF; DNA: TGTGCCAGCAGTCGGGAAGGGTACACTGAAGCTTTCTTT
size: few; D: .; V: TRBV6-2/TRBV6-3; J: TRBJ2-4; CDR3: CASGWTAAHKNIQYF; DNA: TGTGCCAGCGGGTGGACAGCCGCCCACAAAAACATTCAGTACTTC
size: .; D: TRBD1; V: TRBV7-2; J: TRBJ1-5; CDR3: CASSPDRGMSQPQHF; DNA: TGTGCCAGCAGCCCGGACAGGGGGATGAGTCAGCCCCAGCATTTT
size: .; D: .; V: TRBV5-1; J: TRBJ2-3; CDR3: CASTKLPGSTDTQYF; DNA: TGCGCCAGCACCAAGCTCCCCGGGAGCACAGATACGCAGTATTTT
size: few; D: .; V: TRBV15; J: TRBJ2-5; CDR3: CATSRDRARQETQYF; DNA: TGTGCCACCAGCAGAGACAGGGCGAGACAAGAGACCCAGTACTTC
size: .; D: .; V: TRBV12-3/TRBV12-4; J: TRBJ1-1; CDR3: CASIQDHRAEAFF; DNA: TGTGCCAGCATCCAAGACCACAGGGCGGAAGCTTTCTTT
size: .; D: TRBD2; V: TRBV6-5; J: TRBJ2-7; CDR3: CASSYFLAGRGEQYF; DNA: TGTGCCAGCAGTTACTTCCTAGCGGGGCGGGGTGAGCAGTACTTC
size: .; D: .; V: TRBV6-1; J: TRBJ2-1; CDR3: CASSRGPSSYNEQFF; DNA: TGTGCCAGCAGCCGCGGGCCTAGCTCCTACAATGAGCAGTTCTTC
size: .; D: .; V: TRBV29-1; J: TRBJ2-1; CDR3: CSVETGIYEQFF; DNA: TGCAGCGTTGAAACAGGGATCTATGAGCAGTTCTTC